These 5 T cell receptor beta chains came from one sample sequenced in a study of tissue T cells after allogeneic stem cell transplantation. The method was immunoSEQ multiplex PCR; TCRdb's version includes in-frame clones alone and lacks a portion of them. The sample consists of approximately 45,000 clones, roughly 90% of them appearing once. The sample was blood, taken before transplantation. All receptors derive from a woman aged 40-69 years who later had graft-versus-host disease after an allogeneic stem cell transplant.

The chain combines TRBV19 with TRBJ1-6; D is possibly TRBD1 (6 bases). This CDR3 contains 17 residues. Germline CDR1 LNHDA, CDR2 SQIVND (reference sequence). Trimming shortened V by 5 bases and J by 0 bases, and 14 bases separated the two germline ends. The CDR3: CASSRTAQSSYNSPLHF. CDR3 sequence (DNA): TGTGCCAGTAGTCGGACAGCCCAGAGCTCCTATAATTCACCCCTCCACTTT.

This clone appeared a few times. This chain links TRBV7-9 with TRBJ1-1; 8 nucleotides match TRBD1. The CDR3 covers 15 residues. Germline V gene lookup returns CDR1 SEHNR and CDR2 FQNEAQ (reference sequence). V shed 5 bases, J shed 0 bases, and the junction held 5 bases outside the gene matches. The CDR3 nucleotides read TGTGCCAGCAGCGTCGGACAGGGATTGAACACTGAAGCTTTCTTT. Amino acids: CASSVGQGLNTEAFF.

This clone came up once. The V and J genes are TRBV5-1 and TRBJ2-3, with D possibly matching TRBD1 (6 bases). V shed 5 bases and J shed 5 bases, with 15 bases lying between them. This CDR3 has 14 amino acids. CDR1 SGHRS and CDR2 YFSETQ come from the germline V gene. CDR3 amino acids: CASRQGRAVDTQYF. DNA for the CDR3: TGCGCCAGCAGACAGGGACGAGCCGTAGATACGCAGTATTTT.

This clone was detected only once. V gene TRBV28 combines with J gene TRBJ2-1, with D possibly TRBD1 on 6 matching bases. The germline CDR1 and CDR2 sequences are MDHEN and SYDVKM. This CDR3 has 13 residues. Trimming took 6 bases from V and 8 from J, leaving 14 bases between them. CDR3 coding DNA: TGTGCCAGCAGCAATACAGGGTTCCATGAGCAGTTCTTC. Translating gives CASSNTGFHEQFF. The entire variable domain, with the rest obtained from reference TRBV28 and TRBJ2-1, is as follows: DVKVTQSSRYLVKRTGEKVFLECVQDMDHENMFWYRQDPGLGLRLIYFSYDVKMKEKGDIPEGYSVSREKKERFSLILESASTNQTSMYLCASSNTGFHEQFFGPGTRLTVL.

The rearrangement uses TRBV6-5 and TRBJ1-1; 8 positions match TRBD1. The length of the CDR3 is 12 residues. The germline V gene has CDR1 MNHEY and CDR2 SVGAGI. With V trimmed by 10 bases and J by 4 bases, 5 bases remained unmatched. The CDR3 spells CATTGGGTEAFF. The DNA for the CDR3 is TGTGCCACCACAGGGGGAGGCACTGAAGCTTTCTTT.